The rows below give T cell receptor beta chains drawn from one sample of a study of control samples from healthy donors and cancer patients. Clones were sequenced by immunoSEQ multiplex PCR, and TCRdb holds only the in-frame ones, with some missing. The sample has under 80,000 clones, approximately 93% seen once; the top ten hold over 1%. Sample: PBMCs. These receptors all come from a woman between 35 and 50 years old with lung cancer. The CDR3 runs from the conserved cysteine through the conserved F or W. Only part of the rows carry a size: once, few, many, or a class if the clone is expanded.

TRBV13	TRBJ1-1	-	CASSFRDLDTEAFF
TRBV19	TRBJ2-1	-	CASSNLMAGGYNEQFF
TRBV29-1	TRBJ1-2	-	CSVDRAGQGGGYTF
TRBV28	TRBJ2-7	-	CASNGLQEQYF
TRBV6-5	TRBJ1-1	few	CASKKGVAAFF
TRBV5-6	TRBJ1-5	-	CASSRVAIGGQPQHF
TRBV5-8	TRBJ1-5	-	CASSLRWDYSNQPQHF
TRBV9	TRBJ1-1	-	CASSVTGGNTEAFF
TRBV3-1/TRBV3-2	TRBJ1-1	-	CASSQAGFVNTEAFF
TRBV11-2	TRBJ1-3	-	CASSFGSDGNTIYF
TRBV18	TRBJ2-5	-	CASSPLIGQGQETQYF
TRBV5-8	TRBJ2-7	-	CASSLRDALSYEQYF
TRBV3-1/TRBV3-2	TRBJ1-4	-	CASLGGEKLFF
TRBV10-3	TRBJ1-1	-	CAIRLSLQGNTEAFF
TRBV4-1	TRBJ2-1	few	CASSQEPGGMNEQFF
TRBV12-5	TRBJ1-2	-	CASGLVHSYGGTGFGYTF